This TCR beta chain was retrieved from a study of shared clonotypes between healthy human individuals. In the study overall: Researchers assigned three CD4 naive, three CD4 memory, two CD8 naive and one CD8 memory plate to each donor.

The genomic DNA of each subset was split evenly across several immunoSEQ plates. Libraries were prepared by immunoSEQ multiplex PCR; TCRdb keeps only in-frame clonotypes and omits some of them. The table has more than 2 million clones, roughly 95% seen once; the top ten hold more than 0.1%. Both subsets, CD45RA+ naive and CD45RA-negative memory, were split from the CD4+ cells. The germline V gene encodes CDR1 MNHNY and CDR2 SVGAGI (reference sequence). The CDR3 runs to 14 residues. V was pared by 5 bases and J by 7 bases, with 15 bases between. The genes are TRBV6-6 and TRBJ1-5; tentative D call: TRBD1 (5 bases). The TCR sequence derives from a man between 18 and 29 years old in good health. Specimen: naive CD4+ T cells sorted from blood. Described subset: CD45RA+ positively selected. In DNA, the CDR3 is TGTGCCAGCAGTGGTCAGGGTAAGGAGCAGCCCCAGCATTTT. This translates into CASSGQGKEQPQHF.